This TCR beta chain emerged from a study of T cells after posttransplantation cyclophosphamide. Study-wide results and limits: Blood and skin or GI T cell repertoires showed limited TRB overlap.

Concerning this clone: Its antigen is unidentified.

This table comes from immunoSEQ multiplex PCR, and its TCRdb copy is limited to in-frame clones, with some not included. The repertoire consists of fewer than 25,000 clones, with 95% to 98% occurring once and the leading ten covering roughly 0.15%. The naive gate required viable CD3+CD4+ or CD3+CD8+ cells with CCR7+CD45RA+CD45RO-CD95-CD27+CD28+ phenotype. On the day of bone marrow donation, the related graft donor provided peripheral blood. V was clipped by 6 bases and J by 5 bases, with 10 bases between them. Germline assignment: CDR1 KGHSH and CDR2 LQKENI. This CDR3 is built from 13 residues. The chain combines TRBV18 with TRBJ1-4, with D uncertain. The clonotype originates from a man in his forties or fifties in good health, CMV-negative, and a related stem cell transplant donor. The sample comprised naive CD4+ T cells sorted from PBMCs. Here the CDR3 DNA reads TGTGCCAGCTCCCACCGGGAAAATGAAAAACTGTTTTTT. Its protein product is CASSHRENEKLFF.